The next 18 T cell receptor beta chains were all read from a single sample in a study of blood T cell repertoires in COVID-19. Data came from immunoSEQ multiplex PCR; TCRdb stores just in-frame clones and leaves some out. Of approximately 330,000 clones listed, around nine tenths were seen once; the top ten hold 4%. The sequenced sample was peripheral blood. Every receptor here comes from a woman aged 50 to 60 with active or convalescent COVID-19.

About this clone: Its ends do not fully match the called genes, so a read error is possible. The CDR3 is CASSLGDSGSPLHF. Written as DNA, the CDR3 is TGTGCTAGCAGTTTAGGTGACAGTGGATCACCCCTCCACTTT. The chain has TRBV28 and TRBJ1-6; the D gene is possibly TRBD1 (5 bases). The CDR3 runs to 14 residues. Per germline, CDR1 MDHEN and CDR2 SYDVKM.

This clone was seen a single time. This rearrangement joins TRBV4-3 to TRBJ2-2; TRBD1 might be the D (5 bases). The V and J ends lost 0 bases and 6 bases respectively, with 14 bases between them. The CDR3 sequence is 16 residues long. CDR1 LGHNA and CDR2 YSLEER come from the germline V gene. DNA of the CDR3: TGCGCCAGCAGCCAAGAGGCGGACAAAAGGTCCGGGGAGCTGTTTTTT. It codes for CASSQEADKRSGELFF.

J is TRBJ2-5 and V is TRBV9, with 9 bases matching TRBD2. This CDR3 comprises 16 residues. Looked up from germline, CDR1 is SGDLS and CDR2 is YYNGEE. Trimming took 0 bases from V and 2 from J; bases not matched to a gene: 5. The CDR3 DNA reads TGTGCCAGCAGCGTAGTTCCCCTAGCGGGGCAAGAGACCCAGTACTTC. This codes for CASSVVPLAGQETQYF.

This clone has just a few counts. V is TRBV15 and J is TRBJ1-1, with D possibly being TRBD1 (5 bases). The CDR3 is made up of 15 amino acids. Trimming left V 1 base short and J 2 bases short, with 11 bases between. The germline gives CDR1 LNHNV, CDR2 YYDKDF (reference sequence). This CDR3 is CATSRGAGINTEAFF. As DNA, the CDR3 is TGTGCCACCAGCAGAGGGGCAGGGATAAACACTGAAGCTTTCTTT.

In nucleotides, the CDR3 is TGTGCCAGCAGCTTAGTCGGGGTGGCTGAAGCTTTCTTT. Translated, it gives CASSLVGVAEAFF. V and J are TRBV7-8 and TRBJ1-1; D is uncertain. The CDR3 is 13 amino acids. Germline V gene data show CDR1 as SGHVS and CDR2 as FQNEAQ. The germline V and J ends were trimmed by 1 base and 6 bases, with 9 bases remaining between them.

This clone was recorded a few times. The chain recombines TRBV28 with TRBJ1-1, with 9 bases identical to TRBD1. With V trimmed by 5 bases and J by 3 bases, 10 bases remained unmatched. This CDR3 has 16 residues. The germline CDR1 and CDR2 sequences are MDHEN and SYDVKM. In DNA, the CDR3 is TGTGCCAGCAGTCCGATCGACGGGGACAGGGACACTGAAGCTTTCTTT. Translation: CASSPIDGDRDTEAFF.

The chain links TRBV27 to TRBJ1-6; 9 bases line up with TRBD1. Trimming removed 3 bases from V and 8 bases from J; junction bases left unmatched: 8. Germline CDR1 MNHEY, CDR2 SMNVEV (reference sequence). The CDR3 has 16 amino acids. The CDR3 bases are TGTGCCAGCAGTTTGTTCGGACAGGGGAACGATTCACCCCTCCACTTT. Protein: CASSLFGQGNDSPLHF.

The chain employs TRBV9 and TRBJ1-2, with a tentative D call TRBD1 (5 bases). Germline V gives CDR1 SGDLS, CDR2 YYNGEE. V was pared by 0 bases and J by 7 bases, with 10 bases between. The CDR3 has 13 amino acids. CDR3 nucleotide sequence: TGTGCCAGCAGCGTAGCAGGGTTTCTTGGCTACACCTTC. It yields the protein CASSVAGFLGYTF.

The chain joins TRBV27 to TRBJ2-1, with 9 bases fitting TRBD1. The ends lost 5 bases at V and 7 bases at J; junction bases unmatched: 9. Germline loops: CDR1 MNHEY, CDR2 SMNVEV (reference sequence). This CDR3 has 15 residues. The CDR3: CASSKEGQGMNEQFF. CDR3 nucleotide sequence: TGTGCCAGCAGTAAGGAGGGACAGGGTATGAATGAGCAGTTCTTC.

The V and J genes are TRBV11-3 and TRBJ2-7; 10 bases match TRBD1. J gave up 2 bases and V 5 bases, and 3 bases lay outside the gene matches. Germline V lookup: CDR1 SGHNT, CDR2 YENEEA. The CDR3 consists of 14 residues. The CDR3 nucleotides are TGTGCCAGCAGCCCCGGGACAGGGGCCTACGAGCAGTACTTC. Its translation: CASSPGTGAYEQYF.

The gene calls are TRBV9 and TRBJ1-2; TRBD1 matches at 7 bases. CDR1 is SGDLS and CDR2 is YYNGEE in the germline V gene. V lost 4 bases and J lost 6; bases outside the gene matches: 6. This CDR3 has 13 residues. The CDR3 reads CASSKDRAHGYTF. CDR3 sequence (DNA): TGTGCCAGCAGCAAAGACAGGGCCCATGGCTACACCTTC.

Notes on this clone: Sequence at one end of the junction differs from germline and may be a read error. The chain recombines TRBV7-7 with TRBJ2-3, with TRBD2 matching over 10 bases. The CDR3 is 15 amino acids. The V gene's germline CDR1 is SSHAT and CDR2 FNYEAQ (reference sequence). The CDR3 nucleotides are TGTGCTAGCAGCCTGAGCGGGAGGGGCACAGATACGCAGTATTTT. Translation gives CASSLSGRGTDTQYF.

This clone was picked up one time. The rearrangement links TRBV19 to TRBJ1-1, with a weak D call TRBD1 (5 bases). V shed 3 bases and J shed 2 bases, with 16 bases lying between them. Germline-derived CDR1 and CDR2 are LNHDA and SQIVND (reference sequence). CDR3 length: 16 amino acids. The CDR3: CASSMREVRANTEAFF. The CDR3 nucleotides are TGTGCCAGTAGTATGCGGGAGGTCAGGGCAAACACTGAAGCTTTCTTT.

The V call is TRBV11-2, the J call TRBJ2-1; TRBD2 agrees at 11 bases. Trimming at V came to 2 bases and at J to 7 bases, leaving 7 bases not matched to a gene. Germline CDR1 reads SGHAT; CDR2 reads FQNNGV. The length of the CDR3 is 16 residues. CDR3 in amino acids: CASSLFIAGGANEQFF. DNA of the CDR3: TGTGCCAGCAGCTTATTCATAGCGGGGGGGGCGAATGAGCAGTTCTTC.

About this clone itself: This same CDR3 is encoded by further DNA sequences in the sample. The J gene is TRBJ1-2, the V gene TRBV5-1; D is ambiguous. From germline, CDR1 is SGHRS and CDR2 YFSETQ. This CDR3 is 13 amino acids long. V dropped 0 bases and J dropped 5 bases, with 8 bases sitting between them. CDR3 DNA: TGCGCCAGCAGCTTGGGAGGCGGGTATGGCTACACCTTC. This translates into CASSLGGGYGYTF. The whole variable domain, remainder taken from reference TRBV5-1 and TRBJ1-2, is KAGVTQTPRYLIKTRGQQVTLSCSPISGHRSVSWYQQTPGQGLQFLFEYFSETQRNKGNFPGRFSGRQFSNSRSEMNVSTLELGDSALYLCASSLGGGYGYTFGSGTRLTVV.

This chain joins TRBV7-9 and TRBJ2-6; a possible D gene is TRBD1 (5 bases). V gave up 1 base and J gave up 2 bases, with 12 bases separating them. Germline V gives CDR1 SEHNR, CDR2 FQNEAQ (reference sequence). CDR3 length equals 17 residues. The CDR3, as DNA: TGTGCCAGCAGCTTAGGTGGGGCGAGAACTGGGGCCAACGTCCTGACTTTC. Its protein product is CASSLGGARTGANVLTF.

In DNA form, the CDR3 reads TGTGCCAGCTCACCCAAAACTAGCGGGGACAATGAGCAGTTCTTC. The encoded protein is CASSPKTSGDNEQFF. The J gene is TRBJ2-1, the V gene TRBV18; TRBD2 aligns across 10 bases. The CDR3 is made up of 15 amino acids. V was pared by 3 bases and J by 5 bases, with 4 bases of the junction left unmatched. Germline loops: CDR1 KGHSH, CDR2 LQKENI. Using reference TRBV18 and TRBJ2-1 for the parts outside the CDR3, the full variable domain is NAGVMQNPRHLVRRRGQEARLRCSPMKGHSHVYWYRQLPEEGLKFMVYLQKENIIDESGMPKERFSAEFPKEGPSILRIQQVVRGDSAAYFCASSPKTSGDNEQFFGPGTRLTVL.

This clone showed up just once. The rearrangement uses TRBV15 and TRBJ2-2, with TRBD2 as a possible D gene (6 bases). This CDR3 has 18 residues. V shed 3 bases and J shed 1 base, with 18 bases lying between them. In germline, CDR1 is LNHNV, CDR2 YYDKDF (reference sequence). The DNA for the CDR3 is TGTGCCACCAGCAGGGCCGGCCATTGGCGGGAGAACACCGGGGAGCTGTTTTTT. Amino acid sequence: CATSRAGHWRENTGELFF.